This TCR beta chain was identified during a study of T cell repertoires in cytomegalovirus infection (dated by TCRdb to the late 2010s). Background on the whole study: Donor HLA type was relevant to the analysis, because carriage of CMV infection together with the matching HLA type was indicated by public TCR beta signatures. General conclusions and limits of the study: Cumulative frequency of public TCR beta family members discriminated carriers of CMV infection plus the relevant HLA type in this cohort and an independent 352-donor cohort. The ex vivo response was dominated by HLA-C-restricted CMV-specific TCR beta clonotypes, and the single most frequent clonotype in two of eight donors was supplied by these HLA-C-restricted clonotypes.

This clonotype has at least ten counts. Its recognized antigen is unknown. No much larger clone exists at a distance of one base, and base qualities are not known. From its cysteine to its phenylalanine, the CDR3 spans 13 amino acids. The read is trimmed to its CDR3 DNA, 39 bases read in frame from base 1. V is pruned by 5 bases and J by 7 bases, leaving 8 bases of the junction without a gene match. The CDR1 and CDR2 encoded by the germline V gene (reference sequence) are DFQATT and SNEGSKA. Instrument on record: Illumina HiSeq 1500. The public sequencing data were trimmed at Q25 with fastp and processed into clonotypes with MiXCR by TCRdb, which kept only in-frame beta chains. Every entry covers one CDR3 protein and lists the most common genes and DNA from its rows. The table for this sample lists almost 300,000 distinct CDR3 sequences; roughly a tenth of them were counted only once. The ten largest make up approximately 2.4% of the sample.

The rearranged segments are TRBV20-1 and TRBJ1-2, and 9 junction bases match TRBD1. Sequencing was done on a sample of PBMCs. This TCR was sampled from a human donor in good health (CMV status not recorded). Some clones in this sample may be carry-over from other donors' samples. The CDR3 region: CSADNRDRAGYTF. The base sequence is TGCAGTGCTGATAACCGGGACAGGGCTGGCTACACCTTC.